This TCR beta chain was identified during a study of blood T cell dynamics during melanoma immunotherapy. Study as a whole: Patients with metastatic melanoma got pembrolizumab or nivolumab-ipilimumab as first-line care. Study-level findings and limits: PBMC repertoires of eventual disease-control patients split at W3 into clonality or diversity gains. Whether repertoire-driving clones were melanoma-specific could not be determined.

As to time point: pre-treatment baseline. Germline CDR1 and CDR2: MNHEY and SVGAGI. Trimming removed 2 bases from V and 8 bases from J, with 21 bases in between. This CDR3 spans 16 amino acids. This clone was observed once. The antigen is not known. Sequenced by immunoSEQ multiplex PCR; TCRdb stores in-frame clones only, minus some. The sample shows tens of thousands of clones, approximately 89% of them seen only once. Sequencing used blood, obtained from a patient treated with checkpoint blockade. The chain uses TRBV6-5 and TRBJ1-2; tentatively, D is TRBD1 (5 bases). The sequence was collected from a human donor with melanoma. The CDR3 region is CASSYTLTGTPGGYTF. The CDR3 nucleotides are TGTGCCAGCAGTTACACCCTAACCGGGACGCCGGGAGGCTACACCTTC.